The clone carrying this T cell receptor beta chain has at least ten counts. Described time point: before trial treatment. Tumors of eligible patients were advanced, solid and lacking tumor-infiltrating lymphocytes. The data derive from a study of low-dose radiotherapy and immunotherapy resistance in tumors. Background on the study: Every two weeks, cyclophosphamide 200 mg/m2 was infused one day before radiation plus immunotherapy.

TRAV- and TRBV-specific primers, spanning alpha and beta chains, primed first-strand cDNA. TCR amplification ran about 20 PCR cycles using constant-region and V-primer adapter primers. TCRdb independently ran MiXCR on the reads; one entry per CDR3 protein. The table has some 88,000 distinct CDR3 sequences, around 9.2% seen once. The CDR3 totals 16 residues. J lost 3 bases, V lost 4 bases, and 10 bases had no gene match. The germline CDR1 and CDR2 sequences are SGDLS and YYNGEE. The specimen was PBMCs, collected before treatment. This TCR derives from a male donor with prostate cancer. This chain links TRBV9 with TRBJ2-3; 8 bases match TRBD1. CDR3 amino acids: CASSTRQGLGTDTQYF. CDR3 nucleotide sequence: TGTGCCAGCAGCACGCGACAGGGGTTGGGGACAGATACGCAGTATTTT.